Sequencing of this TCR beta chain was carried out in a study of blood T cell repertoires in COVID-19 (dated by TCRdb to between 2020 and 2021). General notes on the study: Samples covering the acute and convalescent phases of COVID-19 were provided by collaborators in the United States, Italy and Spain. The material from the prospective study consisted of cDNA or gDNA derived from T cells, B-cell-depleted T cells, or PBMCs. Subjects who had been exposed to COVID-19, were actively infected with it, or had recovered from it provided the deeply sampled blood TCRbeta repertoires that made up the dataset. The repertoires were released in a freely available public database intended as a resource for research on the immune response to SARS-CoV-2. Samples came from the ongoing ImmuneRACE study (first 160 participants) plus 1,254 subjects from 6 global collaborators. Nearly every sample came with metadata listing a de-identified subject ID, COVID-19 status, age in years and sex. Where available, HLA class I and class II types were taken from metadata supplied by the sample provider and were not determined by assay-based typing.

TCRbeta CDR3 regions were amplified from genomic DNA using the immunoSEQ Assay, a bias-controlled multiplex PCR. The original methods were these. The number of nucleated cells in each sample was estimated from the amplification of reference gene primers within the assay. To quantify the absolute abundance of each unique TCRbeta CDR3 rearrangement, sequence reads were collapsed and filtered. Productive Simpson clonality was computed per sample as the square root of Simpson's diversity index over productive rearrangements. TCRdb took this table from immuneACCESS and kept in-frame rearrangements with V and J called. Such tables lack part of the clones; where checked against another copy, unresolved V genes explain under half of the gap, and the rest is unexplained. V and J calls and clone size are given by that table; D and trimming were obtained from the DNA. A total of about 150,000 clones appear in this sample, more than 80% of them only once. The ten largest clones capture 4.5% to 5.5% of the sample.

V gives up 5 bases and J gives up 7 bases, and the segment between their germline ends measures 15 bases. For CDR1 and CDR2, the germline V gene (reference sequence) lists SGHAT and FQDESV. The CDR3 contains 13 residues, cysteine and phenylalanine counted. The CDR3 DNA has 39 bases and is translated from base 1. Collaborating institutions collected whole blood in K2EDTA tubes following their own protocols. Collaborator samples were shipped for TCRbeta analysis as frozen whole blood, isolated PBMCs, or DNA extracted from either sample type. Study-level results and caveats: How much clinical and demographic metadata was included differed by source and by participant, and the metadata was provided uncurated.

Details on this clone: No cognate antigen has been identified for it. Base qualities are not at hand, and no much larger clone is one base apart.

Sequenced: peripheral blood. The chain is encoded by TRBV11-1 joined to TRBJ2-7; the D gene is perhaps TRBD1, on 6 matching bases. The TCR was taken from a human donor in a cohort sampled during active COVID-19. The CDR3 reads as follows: CASSPEGVREQYF. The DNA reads TGTGCCAGCAGCCCAGAGGGGGTGAGGGAGCAGTACTTC.